This entry is about one TCR beta chain. Its antigen is as yet unknown. Second-dose timings of about 4 or about 12 weeks were pooled. The entry originates in a study of T cell responses to AZD1222 COVID-19 vaccine. Whole-study results and caveats: Nearly half of spike-specific TCRs reportedly target variant regions that are unmutated in the B.1.351 and B.1.1.7 variants. Spike-specific TCR breadth rose after two AZD1222 doses, and depth rose as well. Baseline serology detected seropositivity in only six AZD1222 recipients.

Sequencing was performed with immunoSEQ multiplex PCR; in TCRdb, only in-frame clones are kept and a portion is missing. The sample has roughly 65,000 clones; 83% are singletons. Sample: peripheral blood, taken 28 days after the second AZD1222 dose. This receptor was obtained from an adult who received the AZD1222 COVID-19 vaccine.

The CDR3 DNA reads TGTGCCAGCAGCTTAGACAGGGTAAACACCATATATTTT. Translating gives CASSLDRVNTIYF. The J gene is TRBJ1-3, the V gene TRBV7-2; D is possibly TRBD1 (6 bases). With 1 base removed from V and 6 bases from J, the gap between germline ends came to 7 bases. CDR1 is SGHTA, CDR2 FQGNSA, per germline. The CDR3 is 13 residues long.